Detailed here is one T cell receptor beta chain. Its target is not known. The sample is drawn from a study of a mutant IDH1 vaccine in newly diagnosed glioma. Libraries were prepared by immunoSEQ multiplex PCR; TCRdb keeps only in-frame clonotypes and omits some of them. The sample has around 34,000 clones, roughly 54% seen once. V lost 1 base and J lost 6, with 18 bases in between. The CDR3 consists of 16 residues. In germline, CDR1 is SGHVS, CDR2 FNYEAQ. Time point of the sample: week 5, during vaccination. Each dose delivered 300 ug of mutant IDH1 20-mer peptide subcutaneously with imiquimod. This receptor was taken from a young woman with glioma. The chain links TRBV7-6 to TRBJ1-2, with a tentative D call TRBD1 (6 bases). The material sequenced was PBMCs, taken from a glioma patient whose treatment included an IDH1 peptide vaccine. The CDR3 reads CASSLGSYGGGDGYTF. The CDR3 coding sequence is TGTGCCAGCAGCTTAGGGTCCTATGGGGGGGGCGATGGCTACACCTTC.